A single sample gave rise to the 16 T cell receptor beta chains below, sequenced in a study of healthy donors' naive CD4 and CD8 T cells. A linear amplification protocol produced the TCR libraries from around 510 ng of total RNA. TCRdb re-analysed the reads in MiXCR, keeping a single row per CDR3 protein. The sample lists roughly 200,000 distinct CDR3 sequences; 65% to 80% were seen once. The sequencing sample was made of naive CD4+ and CD8+ T cells sorted from blood, pooled from several donors. These TCRs come from a pool of human donors in good health; the sample pools cells from several healthy donors.

The chain recombines TRBV29-1 with TRBJ2-1, with a possible D match to TRBD1 (6 bases). Looked up from germline, CDR1 is SQVTM and CDR2 is ANQGSEA. The CDR3 covers 14 residues. V lost 2 bases and J 3 bases, leaving 11 bases between the germline ends. The CDR3 spells CSVERQGFYNEQFF. CDR3 nucleotide sequence: TGCAGCGTTGAACGGCAGGGGTTCTACAATGAGCAGTTCTTC.

The V gene is TRBV11-1, the J gene TRBJ1-1, with unresolved D. Germline V gene lookup returns CDR1 SGHAT and CDR2 FQDESV (reference sequence). This CDR3 is 16 amino acids long. Trimming pared 5 bases from V and 1 base from J, leaving 17 bases between. The CDR3 here is CASSLVPNIRNTEAFF. The CDR3 DNA follows: TGTGCCAGCAGCCTAGTCCCAAATATCCGGAACACTGAAGCTTTCTTT.

The chain has TRBV27 and TRBJ2-1; D may be TRBD2 (5 bases). This CDR3 contains 15 residues. Germline-derived CDR1 and CDR2 are MNHEY and SMNVEV (reference sequence). V was clipped by 9 bases and J by 0 bases, with 15 bases between them. DNA of the CDR3: TGTGCCAGTCATGTGAGCGGTAGCTCCTACAATGAGCAGTTCTTC. Its protein is CASHVSGSSYNEQFF.

The rearrangement uses TRBV6-2 or TRBV6-3 and TRBJ2-7, with no clear D. The germline V and J ends were trimmed by 6 bases and 0 bases, with 12 bases remaining between them. This CDR3 has 14 residues. Germline assignment: CDR1 MNHEY and CDR2 SVGEGT. The chain's CDR3 is CASRTDGFSYEQYF. CDR3 nucleotides: TGTGCCAGCAGAACGGACGGATTCTCCTACGAGCAGTACTTC.

This chain joins TRBV29-1 and TRBJ1-2; 11 nucleotides agree with TRBD1. V shed 1 base and J 4 bases; nucleotides not matched to a gene: 5. Germline CDR1 reads SQVTM; CDR2 reads ANQGSEA. The CDR3 spans 15 residues. The CDR3 spells CSVEGTGGFVYGYTF. Here the CDR3 DNA reads TGCAGCGTTGAAGGGACAGGGGGCTTTGTCTATGGCTACACCTTC.

V gene TRBV29-1 combines with J gene TRBJ1-2, with D possibly being TRBD1 (6 bases). Trimming pared 5 bases from V and 6 bases from J, leaving 10 bases between. Germline V gene data show CDR1 as SQVTM and CDR2 as ANQGSEA. This CDR3 comprises 11 residues. CDR3 sequence: CSVSGVDGYTF. The CDR3 DNA reads as TGCAGCGTTTCAGGGGTAGATGGCTACACCTTC.

The rearrangement uses TRBV30 and TRBJ1-1; D gene unclear. CDR1 GTSNPN and CDR2 SVGIG come from the germline V gene (reference sequence). With 2 bases removed from V and 5 bases from J, the gap between germline ends came to 6 bases. The CDR3 loop spans 11 amino acids. This CDR3 reads CAWSQGTEAFF. In DNA, the CDR3 is TGTGCCTGGAGTCAAGGTACTGAAGCTTTCTTT.

This clonotype was found once. The rearrangement uses TRBV29-1 and TRBJ2-7, with 10 bases identical to TRBD2. Germline CDR1 and CDR2: SQVTM and ANQGSEA. The CDR3 totals 12 residues. With 4 bases clipped from V and 5 bases from J, the junction kept 2 bases outside the gene matches. CDR3 bases: TGCAGCGTTGTGCTAGCGGGAGACGAGCAGTACTTC. The encoded protein is CSVVLAGDEQYF.

The genes are TRBV6-2 or TRBV6-3 and TRBJ2-3; TRBD2 might be the D (7 bases). The V gene lost 7 bases and the J gene lost 6 bases, with 17 bases spanning the gap. The CDR3 is made up of 14 amino acids. CDR1 MNHEY and CDR2 SVGEGT come from the germline V gene. This CDR3 is CASNRASGLDTQYF. DNA of the CDR3: TGTGCCAGCAACAGGGCTAGCGGTCTCGATACGCAGTATTTT.

The chain carries TRBV6-2 or TRBV6-3 and TRBJ2-1; 9 bases align to TRBD2. Germline CDR1 is MNHEY and CDR2 is SVGEGT. Trimming removed 5 bases from V and 6 bases from J; junction bases left unmatched: 17. The CDR3 extends over 18 amino acids. The CDR3 region is CASSPTGTSPGTVNEQFF. CDR3 in DNA: TGTGCCAGCAGTCCCACCGGGACTAGCCCCGGGACGGTCAATGAGCAGTTCTTC.

The chain couples TRBV5-1 to TRBJ1-2; D is perhaps TRBD1 (5 bases). V dropped 4 bases and J dropped 6 bases, with 13 bases sitting between them. CDR3 length: 13 amino acids. Germline CDR1 is SGHRS and CDR2 is YFSETQ. The CDR3 bases are TGCGCCAGCAGCGATAAGGGGTCGGATGGCTACACCTTC. Its protein product is CASSDKGSDGYTF.

Only one count was recorded for this clonotype. The chain uses TRBV5-5 and TRBJ2-7, with 9 nucleotides matching TRBD1. The V gene end was trimmed by 2 bases and the J gene end by 5 bases; junction bases not matched to a gene: 5. There are 14 residues in the CDR3. Per the germline V gene, CDR1 is SGHKS and CDR2 is YYEKEE (reference sequence). CDR3 nucleotides: TGTGCCAGCAGCTTAGGACAGGGGCTCAACGAGCAGTACTTC. Amino acid sequence: CASSLGQGLNEQYF.

The chain carries TRBV6-1 and TRBJ2-3; TRBD2 agrees at 12 bases. The trim removed 6 bases at V and 7 bases at J, leaving 5 bases unmatched. The CDR3 consists of 14 residues. Germline values: CDR1 MNHNS, CDR2 SASEGT. CDR3 region: CASRSTSGGNTQYF. As DNA, the CDR3 is TGTGCCAGCAGGTCGACTAGCGGGGGAAATACGCAGTATTTT.

V is TRBV6-6 and J is TRBJ2-5, with TRBD1 identical over 7 bases. Trimming took 7 bases from V and 5 from J; bases not matched to a gene: 7. Looked up from germline, CDR1 is MNHNY and CDR2 is SVGAGI (reference sequence). This CDR3 contains 13 residues. CDR3 protein: CASISPGGETQYF. CDR3 DNA: TGTGCCAGCATTTCCCCAGGGGGTGAGACCCAGTACTTC.

The rearrangement links TRBV19 to TRBJ1-1, with no clear D. CDR1 and CDR2 from the germline V gene are LNHDA and SQIVND (reference sequence). Trimming shortened V by 7 bases and J by 11 bases, and 14 bases separated the two germline ends. This CDR3 has 11 residues. The CDR3 spells CASIHLAGAFF. In nucleotides, the CDR3 is TGTGCCAGTATTCATCTCGCTGGGGCTTTCTTT.

This clonotype has just a few counts. V usage is TRBV7-6 and J usage is TRBJ2-6; D is ambiguous. Germline loops: CDR1 SGHVS, CDR2 FNYEAQ. Trimming left V 5 bases short and J 0 bases short, with 14 bases between. CDR3 length: 17 residues. DNA for the CDR3: TGTGCCAGCAGCCTAGTCTCGACCGTCTCTGGGGCCAACGTCCTGACTTTC. Protein sequence: CASSLVSTVSGANVLTF.